The 6 T cell receptor beta chains below were found in one sample sequenced in a study of glioma-infiltrating T cells. Using RNA template, CDR3s of TCR alpha and beta were amplified with iRepertoire arm-PCR. MiXCR, run by TCRdb on the multiplex PCR reads, gives a single entry per CDR3 protein. Counted here are 400,000 or so distinct CDR3 sequences, approximately 42% occurring once; the ten biggest clones make up 12%. The specimen sequenced was glioma tissue, nonneoplastic brain tissue, or PBMCs (not recorded which). All receptors come from a human donor with low-grade glioma or glioblastoma, undergoing nonglioma brain surgery, or in good health (not recorded which).

On this clonotype: A much bigger clone sits one base away, suggesting this may be a read error. The rearrangement links TRBV20-1 to TRBJ2-3, with 7 positions matching TRBD2. CDR3 length equals 15 residues. The V gene's germline CDR1 is DFQATT and CDR2 SNEGSKA (reference sequence). J was trimmed by 0 bases and V by 1 base; bases with no gene match: 4. The CDR3 DNA reads TGCAGTGCTAGAGCGGGAGGCCGAAGCACAGATACGCAGTATTTT. It encodes CSARAGGRSTDTQYF.

This clonotype was seen only a few times. The chain recombines TRBV5-4 with TRBJ2-3; TRBD1 is a possible D gene (5 bases). Trimming stripped 1 base from V and 0 bases from J, with 12 bases between. The CDR3 loop spans 16 amino acids. CDR1 SGHNT and CDR2 YYREEE come from the germline V gene (reference sequence). The CDR3 region is CASSLWQGPSTDTQYF. The CDR3 DNA sequence: TGTGCCAGCAGCTTGTGGCAGGGCCCTAGCACAGATACGCAGTATTTT. Complete variable domain (other parts from reference TRBV5-4 and TRBJ2-3): ETGVTQSPTHLIKTRGQQVTLRCSSQSGHNTVSWYQQALGQGPQFIFQYYREEENGRGNFPPRFSGLQFPNYSSELNVNALELDDSALYLCASSLWQGPSTDTQYFGPGTRLTVL.

A note on this clonotype: Just one base apart from a much larger clone, this may be a read error. The chain joins TRBV20-1 to TRBJ2-1, with D perhaps matching TRBD1 or TRBD2 (5 bases each). The J call may be incorrect, as the DNA end agrees better with TRBJ2-7. Germline V lookup: CDR1 DFQATT, CDR2 SNEGSKA (reference sequence). CDR3 length equals 15 residues. DNA for the CDR3: TGCAGTGCGCCCGATCCAAACCGAGGGGCCAATGAGCAGTACTTC. Translated, it gives CSAPDPNRGANEQYF.

The chain uses TRBV12-3 or TRBV12-4 and TRBJ2-2; tentatively, D is TRBD1 (6 bases). With 6 bases removed from V and 2 bases from J, the gap between germline ends came to 19 bases. The CDR3 loop spans 17 amino acids. The CDR3 DNA reads as TGTGCCAGCAGAATGCGAACCGGGACACTCAACACCGGGGAGCTGTTTTTT. Translating it yields CASRMRTGTLNTGELFF.

V is TRBV7-2 and J is TRBJ2-7; 8 positions match TRBD1. The germline gives CDR1 SGHTA, CDR2 FQGNSA. Trimming removed 0 bases from V and 0 bases from J; junction bases left unmatched: 10. This CDR3 region has 18 residues. The CDR3 region is CASSLAPRRGTGSYEQYF. The CDR3 nucleotides are TGTGCCAGCAGCTTAGCGCCGCGACGGGGGACAGGCTCCTACGAGCAGTACTTC.

The chain is built from TRBV6-5 and TRBJ2-7; D perhaps matches TRBD1 (6 bases). Between the trimmed V and J ends, which lost 6 bases and 0 bases, there was a span of 15 bases. The CDR3 length is 15 residues. Looked up from germline, CDR1 is MNHEY and CDR2 is SVGAGI. This CDR3 is CASSSWTASSYEQYF. In nucleotides, the CDR3 is TGTGCCAGCAGCTCCTGGACAGCAAGCTCCTACGAGCAGTACTTC.